This T cell receptor (beta chain) was retrieved from a study of shared clonotypes between healthy human individuals. Study information: Each donor contributed plates that comprised three CD4 naive, three CD4 memory, two CD8 naive and one CD8 memory.

On this clone itself: Its antigen is unidentified.

Assay execution proceeded at the deep level. Assay used: immunoSEQ multiplex PCR; TCRdb lists only in-frame clones, some missing. The data show millions of clones, with roughly 94% seen just once and about 1.1% held by the top ten. Naive CD8 cells lacked CD45RO, underwent positive selection for CCR7 and left out terminally differentiated effector memory CD45RA+ cells. There were only Caucasian adults among the donors, and all lived in Nashville, Tennessee. General study points: Of the naive CD4 clonotypes, about 5% were shared across several donors.

Germline V gene sequence: CDR1 SGHDT, CDR2 YYEEEE. V lost 0 bases to trimming and J lost 9 bases, with 15 bases between them. The CDR3 has 15 amino acids. This sequence was found in a man younger than 35 in good health. The chain combines TRBV5-6 with TRBJ2-2; D call uncertain. Sequenced material: naive CD8+ T cells sorted from blood. The CDR3 DNA follows: TGTGCCAGCAGCTTGGGCGTGCCGGCGCGTCGGGAGCTGTTTTTT. Residues: CASSLGVPARRELFF.